These 26 T cell receptor beta chains share one sample of origin, sequenced in a study of regulatory T cells in long-lasting Graves disease. Arm-PCR of CDR3 regions and iRepertoire HTBI primers were used to build TCR beta libraries. Via MiXCR, TCRdb re-called the multiplex PCR reads, giving one row per CDR3 protein. The repertoire consists of about 620,000 distinct CDR3 sequences, with around 17% occurring once and the leading ten covering 15% to 20%. Stated time point: newly diagnosed GD, antithyroid drugs for less than 3 months. The TCR library was prepared using RNA isolated from PBMCs. Separately, the same data were catalogued under a study of T cells in Graves' hyperthyroidism and ophthalmopathy.

The sequenced sample was peripheral blood mononuclear cells (PBMCs), obtained at new diagnosis, from a patient treated with antithyroid drugs. The receptors were gathered from a woman under 40 with Graves disease.

The chain combines TRBV27 with TRBJ2-1; perhaps TRBD1 as D (6 bases). The CDR3 spans 13 residues. Trimming stripped 6 bases from V and 7 bases from J, with 13 bases between. Germline V lookup: CDR1 MNHEY, CDR2 SMNVEV (reference sequence). The CDR3 loop is CASRSGVWNEQFF. The CDR3, as DNA: TGTGCCAGCAGGTCAGGGGTTTGGAATGAGCAGTTCTTC.

V gene TRBV7-3 combines with J gene TRBJ2-3; TRBD1 matches 9 bases. In germline, CDR1 is SGHTA, CDR2 FQGTGA. The CDR3 length is 15 residues. The ends lost 0 bases at V and 3 bases at J; junction bases unmatched: 1. CDR3 DNA sequence: TGTGCCAGCAGCTTAACAGGACAGGGGACAGATACGCAGTATTTT. This sequence encodes CASSLTGQGTDTQYF.

The sample holds many counts of this clonotype. This chain uses TRBV10-3 with TRBJ1-2; D perhaps matches TRBD1 (6 bases). The CDR3 runs 14 residues. Germline V gene data show CDR1 as ENHRY and CDR2 as SYGVKD. V lost 4 bases, J lost 2 bases, and 11 bases lay in between. CDR3 DNA sequence: TGTGCCATCAGTGTGGGGGGGACAAACTATGGCTACACCTTC. Its translation: CAISVGGTNYGYTF.

The chain carries TRBV7-9 and TRBJ1-4; TRBD1 might be the D (5 bases). CDR3 size: 16 residues. CDR1 is SEHNR and CDR2 is FQNEAQ in the germline V gene (reference sequence). Trimming left V 5 bases short and J 1 base short, with 14 bases between. DNA for the CDR3: TGTGCCAGCAGCGCGCGAACGACAGAAACTAATGAAAAACTGTTTTTT. It yields the protein CASSARTTETNEKLFF.

This clonotype appeared many times. The chain joins TRBV6-1 to TRBJ1-5; D remains ambiguous. The CDR3 totals 13 residues. Per germline, CDR1 MNHNS and CDR2 SASEGT. V was clipped by 2 bases and J by 9 bases, with 11 bases between them. CDR3 nucleotides: TGTGCCAGCAGTGAACTCAATGGAAGGCCCCAGCATTTT. Its protein is CASSELNGRPQHF.

The chain couples TRBV18 to TRBJ1-6; 7 bases align to TRBD1. V trimming: 5 bases; J trimming: 0 bases; junction bases outside the gene matches: 7. Per the germline V gene, CDR1 is KGHSH and CDR2 is LQKENI. The CDR3 is 17 residues long. In nucleotides, the CDR3 is TGTGCCAGCTCAGAAGACAGGGCCTCCTCCTATAATTCACCCCTCCACTTT. This codes for CASSEDRASSYNSPLHF.

This clonotype has at least ten counts. The CDR3 protein is CASSSLGTSSYNEQFF. The CDR3 region has the DNA TGTGCCAGCAGCTCACTTGGGACTAGCTCCTACAATGAGCAGTTCTTC. This chain joins TRBV28 and TRBJ2-1; TRBD2 aligns across 8 bases. The CDR3 is 16 residues long. Per germline, CDR1 MDHEN and CDR2 SYDVKM. Trimming cost V 6 bases and J 0 bases; bases outside gene matches: 7.

This clonotype was detected ten times or more. V is TRBV5-1 and J is TRBJ2-7; D is uncertain. There are 14 residues in the CDR3. Germline V gene lookup returns CDR1 SGHRS and CDR2 YFSETQ. The germline V and J ends were trimmed by 1 base and 4 bases, with 12 bases remaining between them. CDR3 DNA: TGCGCCAGCAGCTTGAACCGTTTGGAATACGAGCAGTACTTC. Translation gives CASSLNRLEYEQYF.

This clonotype appeared many times. The chain links TRBV5-1 to TRBJ1-5, with 8 bases aligning to TRBD1. Unmatched junction bases numbered 6, after V lost 0 bases and J lost 7 bases. The CDR3 consists of 15 residues. Germline V lookup: CDR1 SGHRS, CDR2 YFSETQ. The chain's CDR3 is CASSLETGVNQPQHF. As DNA, the CDR3 is TGCGCCAGCAGCTTGGAGACAGGGGTCAACCAGCCCCAGCATTTT.

A few counts support this clonotype. The rearrangement links TRBV20-1 to TRBJ1-2, with 8 nucleotides matching TRBD1. CDR1 is DFQATT, CDR2 SNEGSKA, per germline (reference sequence). The V gene end was trimmed by 4 bases and the J gene end by 5 bases; junction bases not matched to a gene: 9. The CDR3 is 14 amino acids. The CDR3 protein is CSANRQGFGYGYTF. The CDR3 nucleotides read TGCAGTGCTAATAGACAGGGGTTCGGGTATGGCTACACCTTC.

This clonotype was counted many times. V and J are TRBV15 and TRBJ2-5; unclear D gene. The V gene lost 5 bases and the J gene lost 2 bases, with 15 bases spanning the gap. Germline lookup yields CDR1 LNHNV and CDR2 YYDKDF (reference sequence). This CDR3 comprises 15 residues. CDR3 loop: CATSHKLGLQETQYF. DNA for the CDR3: TGTGCCACCAGCCACAAACTTGGGCTACAAGAGACCCAGTACTTC.

There are many counts of this clonotype. The chain combines TRBV19 with TRBJ1-1; a weak D match, TRBD1 (5 bases). V was cut by 9 bases and J by 1 base, with 18 bases left in between. The V gene's germline CDR1 is LNHDA and CDR2 SQIVND (reference sequence). The CDR3 has 15 residues. The CDR3, as DNA: TGTGCCAGCCCCTCTCCGGGACGGAAGAACACTGAAGCTTTCTTT. This sequence encodes CASPSPGRKNTEAFF.

There are a few counts of this clonotype. The chain uses TRBV9 and TRBJ2-2; tentatively, D is TRBD1 or TRBD2 (5 bases each). With 2 bases removed from V and 1 base from J, the gap between germline ends came to 6 bases. The CDR3 consists of 14 residues. Germline V gives CDR1 SGDLS, CDR2 YYNGEE. The CDR3 reads CASSVGGNTGELFF. The CDR3 DNA reads TGTGCCAGCAGCGTTGGGGGGAACACCGGGGAGCTGTTTTTT.

Concerning this clonotype itself: This may come from a read error, since a much larger clone is one base off. The chain couples TRBV7-9 to TRBJ1-4; D ambiguous. Germline values: CDR1 SEHNR, CDR2 FQNEAQ (reference sequence). The CDR3 runs 13 residues. The DNA of the CDR3 is TGTGCCAACAGCTACAGTACCGTGGAAAAACTGTTTTTT. This encodes CANSYSTVEKLFF. Combining the CDR3 with reference TRBV7-9 and TRBJ1-4 gives the whole variable domain DTGVSQNPRHKITKRGQNVTFRCDPISEHNRLYWYRQTLGQGPEFLTYFQNEAQLEKSRLLSDRFSAERPKGSFSTLEIQRTEQGDSAMYLCANSYSTVEKLFFGSGTQLSVL.

This clonotype was picked up many times. This chain connects TRBV20-1 to TRBJ2-5; no definite D call. Trimming cost V 5 bases and J 4 bases, with 11 bases left between them. The CDR3 length is 12 residues. Germline lookup yields CDR1 DFQATT and CDR2 SNEGSKA (reference sequence). CDR3 nucleotide sequence: TGCAGTGCTCCTTCAACGGGAGAGACCCAGTACTTC. This sequence encodes CSAPSTGETQYF.

This clonotype was observed a few times. This chain connects TRBV7-2 to TRBJ2-1, with 7 bases aligning to TRBD2. This CDR3 spans 17 amino acids. J was trimmed by 0 bases and V by 10 bases; bases with no gene match: 15. In germline, CDR1 is SGHTA, CDR2 FQGNSA. CDR3 bases: TGTGCCACGTCCAGGTTTAAGTGGACTAGCTCCTACAATGAGCAGTTCTTC. This encodes CATSRFKWTSSYNEQFF.

This clonotype came up a few times. This chain connects TRBV2 to TRBJ2-4, with D perhaps matching TRBD2 (5 bases). V shed 3 bases and J shed 6 bases, with 12 bases lying between them. Germline V gene sequence: CDR1 SNHLY, CDR2 FYNNEI. The CDR3 loop spans 14 amino acids. DNA for the CDR3: TGTGCCAGCAGTGATTCCCCGAGGGTAAACATTCAGTACTTC. As protein: CASSDSPRVNIQYF.

At least ten counts were recorded for this clonotype. The J gene is TRBJ1-2, the V gene TRBV12-3 or TRBV12-4; no clear D. V was cut by 2 bases and J by 4 bases, with 8 bases left in between. The length of the CDR3 is 13 residues. The CDR3 nucleotides are TGTGCCAGCAGTTTAACTACGGGCTATGGCTACACCTTC. Its protein is CASSLTTGYGYTF.

The V gene is TRBV19, the J gene TRBJ2-7, with TRBD1 as a possible D gene (5 bases). The CDR3 is made up of 13 amino acids. The germline V gene has CDR1 LNHDA and CDR2 SQIVND (reference sequence). The V end was cut by 6 bases, the J end by 4 bases, with 13 bases between. CDR3 residues: CASRQVIPYEQYF. The CDR3 DNA is TGTGCCAGTAGACAGGTGATTCCATACGAGCAGTACTTC.

In this sample, this clonotype turned up once. In DNA form, the CDR3 reads TGTGCCTGGAAGGGGGCGTCGGAGACCCAGTACTTC. Residues: CAWKGASETQYF. The V call is TRBV30, the J call TRBJ2-5; 7 nucleotides align to TRBD1. Germline values: CDR1 GTSNPN, CDR2 SVGIG (reference sequence). The CDR3 length is 12 residues. The V segment lost 4 bases and the J segment 5 bases; nucleotides outside the gene matches: 4. Looking up the rest from reference TRBV30 and TRBJ2-5 gives the full variable domain: SQTIHQWPATLVQPVGSPLSLECTVEGTSNPNLYWYRQAAGRGLQLLFYSVGIGQISSEVPQNLSASRPQDRQFILSSKKLLLSDSGFYLCAWKGASETQYFGPGTRLLVL.

The sample holds many counts of this clonotype. The chain is built from TRBV30 and TRBJ1-5, with D maybe TRBD1 (5 bases). Germline V gives CDR1 GTSNPN, CDR2 SVGIG (reference sequence). Trimming took off 4 bases at V and 1 base at J, with 14 bases between the two ends. The CDR3 is 15 amino acids. CDR3 sequence: CAWTQGAGSNQPQHF. The CDR3 nucleotides read TGTGCCTGGACCCAGGGAGCAGGAAGCAATCAGCCCCAGCATTTT.

This clonotype was recorded many times. V usage is TRBV6-1 and J usage is TRBJ2-2; D might be TRBD1 or TRBD2, each matching 5 bases. Trimming took 3 bases from V and 6 from J, leaving 11 bases between them. The CDR3 contains 14 residues. The germline CDR1 and CDR2 sequences are MNHNS and SASEGT. Here the CDR3 DNA reads TGTGCCAGCAGTGAGGGACCGGTCGCCGGGGAGCTGTTTTTT. It yields the protein CASSEGPVAGELFF.

In the case of this clonotype: A much larger clone lies a single base off, so this may be a read error. The chain carries TRBV5-1 and TRBJ1-2; D ambiguous. Germline V lookup: CDR1 SGHRS, CDR2 YFSETQ. V was cut by 5 bases and J by 9 bases, with 17 bases left in between. The CDR3 consists of 13 residues. The CDR3 coding sequence is TGCGCCAGCAGACCGACAACTTTGGATAGCTACACCTTC. Its protein product is CASRPTTLDSYTF.

This clonotype was detected only a few times. The rearrangement uses TRBV29-1 and TRBJ2-2; 9 nucleotides agree with TRBD2. The CDR3 is 12 amino acids. Germline lookup yields CDR1 SQVTM and CDR2 ANQGSEA. CDR3 in amino acids: CAGGGYTGELFF. The CDR3 DNA reads TGCGCGGGAGGGGGTTATACCGGGGAGCTGTTTTTT.

This rearrangement joins TRBV18 to TRBJ2-1, with D perhaps matching TRBD1 (6 bases). The germline V gene encodes CDR1 KGHSH and CDR2 LQKENI. The CDR3 is 13 amino acids. Trimming pared 10 bases from V and 5 bases from J, leaving 15 bases between. CDR3 sequence reads: CATLKQGNNEQFF. CDR3 DNA sequence: TGTGCCACCTTAAAACAGGGTAACAATGAGCAGTTCTTC.

This clonotype was observed a few times. This rearrangement joins TRBV30 to TRBJ1-5; weak D call: TRBD1 (5 bases). Trimming shortened V by 1 base and J by 0 bases, and 22 bases separated the two germline ends. The CDR3 is made up of 19 amino acids. CDR1 GTSNPN and CDR2 SVGIG come from the germline V gene (reference sequence). CDR3 sequence reads: CAWSGGLGPGGYSNQPQHF. In DNA, the CDR3 is TGTGCCTGGAGTGGGGGCCTGGGACCGGGAGGGTATAGCAATCAGCCCCAGCATTTT.